This T cell receptor (beta chain) was identified during a study of blood T cells in healthy people across ages. The use of a sample-barcoded 5' primer and a J-beta primer mix characterized a second PCR of about 6 to 11 cycles. MiXCR, applied by TCRdb to the 5' RACE reads, yields one record per CDR3 protein. The table records about 1.5 million distinct CDR3 sequences, approximately 39% of them present only once. This CDR3 has 14 residues. Germline V gene lookup returns CDR1 MNHNS and CDR2 SASEGT. Unmatched junction bases numbered 6, after V lost 4 bases and J lost 4 bases. The chain is built from TRBV6-1 and TRBJ1-2; TRBD1 agrees at 7 bases. The TCR comes from a woman between 18 and 29 years old in good health. Sequenced: blood. This CDR3 is CASSARDRPYGYTF. CDR3 nucleotide sequence: TGTGCCAGCAGTGCCAGGGACAGACCCTATGGCTACACCTTC.